The clone carrying this T cell receptor (beta chain) has more than one count but fewer than ten. The data were taken from a study of T cells in Graves' hyperthyroidism and ophthalmopathy. With a duration under 2 months, the hyperthyroidism was newly diagnosed in patients aged 18 to 65. Lactation, pregnancy, other autoimmune disease or uncontrolled infection excluded patients. Fresh peripheral blood, more than 8 ml of it, supplied the PBMCs. Per the germline V gene, CDR1 is MDHEN and CDR2 is SYDVKM. With 5 bases removed from V and 1 base from J, the gap between germline ends came to 18 bases. This CDR3 contains 16 residues. Researchers amplified the TCR beta CDR3 regions from RNA transcripts. Using the HTBI primer set, a first-round RT-PCR was run on the TCR CDR3. Each CDR3 protein gets one entry after TCRdb re-called the multiplex PCR reads with MiXCR. Seen here are some 370,000 distinct CDR3 sequences, 15% to 20% observed once, and the top ten hold roughly a third.

The sequence came from a woman in her thirties with Graves' hyperthyroidism that later progressed to Graves' ophthalmopathy. The sample comprised blood. This chain uses TRBV28 with TRBJ2-7; D is undetermined. The CDR3 here is CASSPGGVGRSYEQYF. The CDR3 DNA reads as TGTGCCAGCAGTCCCGGCGGCGTAGGGCGGTCCTACGAGCAGTACTTC.